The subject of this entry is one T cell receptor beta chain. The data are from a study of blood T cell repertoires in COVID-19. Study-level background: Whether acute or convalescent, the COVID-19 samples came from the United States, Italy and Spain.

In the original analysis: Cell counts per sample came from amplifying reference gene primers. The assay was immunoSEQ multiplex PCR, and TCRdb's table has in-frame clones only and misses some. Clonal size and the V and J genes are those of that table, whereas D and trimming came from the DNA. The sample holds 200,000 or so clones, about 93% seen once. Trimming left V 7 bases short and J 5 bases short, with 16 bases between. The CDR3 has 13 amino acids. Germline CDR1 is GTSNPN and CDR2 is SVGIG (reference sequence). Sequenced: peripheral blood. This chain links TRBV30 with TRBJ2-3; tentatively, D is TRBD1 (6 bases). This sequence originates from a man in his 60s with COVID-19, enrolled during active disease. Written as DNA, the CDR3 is TGTGCCTCCTCCCCAGGGGCCCTAGATACGCAGTATTTT. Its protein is CASSPGALDTQYF.